These 17 T cell receptor beta chains originate from one sample sequenced in a study of beta chain features in type 1 diabetes. Reverse transcription of all isolated RNA meant that expressed TCRB transcripts were sequenced. The assay was immunoSEQ multiplex PCR, and TCRdb's table has in-frame clones only and misses some. Of over 120,000 clones in the sample, 10% were seen once. Input material: naive CD4+ T cells from blood. These receptors came from a man aged 18 to 30 in good health.

The rearrangement uses TRBV30 and TRBJ1-3; D is perhaps TRBD1 (5 bases). The germline CDR1 and CDR2 sequences are GTSNPN and SVGIG (reference sequence). The CDR3 consists of 15 residues. V gave up 2 bases and J gave up 0 bases, with 11 bases separating them. The CDR3 region is CAWSRAGHSGNTIYF. The CDR3 nucleotides read TGTGCCTGGAGTCGAGCAGGGCACTCTGGAAACACCATATATTTT.

The V and J genes are TRBV11-3 and TRBJ1-5; maybe TRBD1 (6 bases). Germline CDR1 SGHNT, CDR2 YENEEA. V lost 5 bases and J lost 2, with 16 bases in between. There are 16 residues in the CDR3. This chain's CDR3 is CASSVSRGPGNQPQHF. CDR3 coding DNA: TGTGCCAGCAGCGTATCGCGGGGGCCGGGCAATCAGCCCCAGCATTTT.

Only a few counts were recorded for this clone. The gene calls are TRBV6-6 and TRBJ1-2, with D possibly TRBD1 on 5 matching bases. From germline, CDR1 is MNHNY and CDR2 SVGAGI (reference sequence). V was trimmed by 6 bases and J by 2 bases, leaving 10 bases between them. The length of the CDR3 is 13 residues. CDR3 in amino acids: CASRRDYNYGYTF. CDR3 in DNA: TGTGCCAGCAGACGGGACTACAACTATGGCTACACCTTC.

The gene calls are TRBV18 and TRBJ1-2, with 8 nucleotides matching TRBD1. V trimming: 3 bases; J trimming: 0 bases; junction bases outside the gene matches: 6. The germline V gene has CDR1 KGHSH and CDR2 LQKENI. The CDR3 extends over 16 amino acids. As DNA, the CDR3 is TGTGCCAGCTCACCCCAAGGGACAGGAGCTAACTATGGCTACACCTTC. It specifies CASSPQGTGANYGYTF.

The chain combines TRBV9 with TRBJ1-2; 9 positions match TRBD1. The germline gives CDR1 SGDLS, CDR2 YYNGEE. There are 14 residues in the CDR3. Trimming at V came to 3 bases and at J to 7 bases, leaving 7 bases not matched to a gene. As DNA, the CDR3 is TGTGCCAGCAGCGCCTCCGGGACAGGGAGTGGCTACACCTTC. Translating gives CASSASGTGSGYTF.

The chain has TRBV18 and TRBJ1-5; tentatively, D is TRBD1 (6 bases). V lost 0 bases and J lost 1, with 13 bases in between. Germline-derived CDR1 and CDR2 are KGHSH and LQKENI. The CDR3 is made up of 17 amino acids. The CDR3 is CASSPPVTGTSNQPQHF. Here the CDR3 DNA reads TGTGCCAGCTCACCACCGGTTACAGGGACGAGCAATCAGCCCCAGCATTTT.

This clone was seen a few times. The V gene is TRBV18, the J gene TRBJ2-1, with a tentative D call TRBD2 (5 bases). V was trimmed by 5 bases and J by 0 bases, leaving 8 bases between them. The length of the CDR3 is 14 residues. Germline V lookup: CDR1 KGHSH, CDR2 LQKENI. CDR3 protein: CASSGLDSYNEQFF. CDR3 nucleotide sequence: TGTGCCAGCTCAGGACTGGACTCCTACAATGAGCAGTTCTTC.

V is TRBV6-1 and J is TRBJ2-6, with D possibly TRBD1 on 5 matching bases. The CDR3 has 16 residues. The germline V and J ends were trimmed by 3 bases and 2 bases, with 11 bases remaining between them. Germline V CDR1 and CDR2: MNHNS, SASEGT. The CDR3 nucleotides read TGTGCCAGCAGTGACAGGGTCCTCCCTGGGGCCAACGTCCTGACTTTC. Protein product: CASSDRVLPGANVLTF.

The chain recombines TRBV29-1 with TRBJ2-1; 8 nucleotides match TRBD2. The V gene end was trimmed by 7 bases and the J gene end by 0 bases; junction bases not matched to a gene: 2. Germline V gene sequence: CDR1 SQVTM, CDR2 ANQGSEA. The CDR3 totals 13 residues. DNA for the CDR3: TGCAGCGCCCTAGCGGGCTCCTACAATGAGCAGTTCTTC. This sequence encodes CSALAGSYNEQFF.

This clone was counted only a few times. The chain carries TRBV6-1 and TRBJ1-5; D ambiguous. V was pared by 6 bases and J by 6 bases, with 9 bases between. From germline, CDR1 is MNHNS and CDR2 SASEGT. The CDR3 spans 12 residues. Here the CDR3 DNA reads TGTGCCAGCAGGCAAGGGAGTCAGCCCCAGCATTTT. Amino acids: CASRQGSQPQHF.

This clone turned up a few times. The chain has TRBV6-5 and TRBJ2-5, with a tentative D call TRBD2 (6 bases). The germline gives CDR1 MNHEY, CDR2 SVGAGI. V was trimmed by 2 bases and J by 2 bases, leaving 9 bases between them. This CDR3 has 14 amino acids. CDR3 sequence (DNA): TGTGCCAGCAGTTACGCGGGGAGTCAAGAGACCCAGTACTTC. Protein product: CASSYAGSQETQYF.

The chain carries TRBV6-5 and TRBJ2-1; 8 positions agree with TRBD1. Germline CDR1 reads MNHEY; CDR2 reads SVGAGI. The CDR3 sequence is 14 residues long. With 6 bases clipped from V and 6 bases from J, the junction kept 7 bases outside the gene matches. The CDR3 DNA reads as TGTGCCAGCAGATCCGGACAGGGATCCAATGAGCAGTTCTTC. Its protein product is CASRSGQGSNEQFF.

The rearrangement uses TRBV6-5 and TRBJ2-7, with TRBD1 as a possible D gene (5 bases). V lost 2 bases to trimming and J lost 0 bases, with 11 bases between them. Germline V CDR1 and CDR2: MNHEY, SVGAGI. The CDR3 is 15 residues long. CDR3 coding DNA: TGTGCCAGCAGTTACCACCCAAGGGGCTCCTACGAGCAGTACTTC. This codes for CASSYHPRGSYEQYF.

There are a few counts of this clone. This CDR3 reads CASSLGSGQGREKLFF. The CDR3, as DNA: TGTGCCAGCAGCTTAGGATCAGGACAGGGCAGGGAAAAACTGTTTTTT. The genes are TRBV7-2 and TRBJ1-4; TRBD1 matches at 8 bases. Germline CDR1 SGHTA, CDR2 FQGNSA. CDR3 size: 16 residues. V shed 1 base, J shed 8 bases, and the junction held 9 bases outside the gene matches.

This chain links TRBV7-2 with TRBJ2-5; no definite D call. From germline, CDR1 is SGHTA and CDR2 FQGNSA. Trimming left V 5 bases short and J 2 bases short, with 9 bases between. This CDR3 spans 13 amino acids. In DNA, the CDR3 is TGTGCCAGCAGCCTGAGGTGGCAAGAGACCCAGTACTTC. Residues: CASSLRWQETQYF.

The V and J genes are TRBV28 and TRBJ2-5; D is unclear. The CDR3 contains 12 residues. Trimming pared 6 bases from V and 5 bases from J, leaving 10 bases between. From germline, CDR1 is MDHEN and CDR2 SYDVKM. The CDR3 here is CASSPSPETQYF. Here the CDR3 DNA reads TGTGCCAGCAGCCCTTCTCCTGAGACCCAGTACTTC.

This clone appeared many times. The chain is built from TRBV7-9 and TRBJ2-7; 7 bases fit TRBD1. With V trimmed by 3 bases and J by 9 bases, 11 bases remained unmatched. This CDR3 has 14 residues. Germline values: CDR1 SEHNR, CDR2 FQNEAQ (reference sequence). In nucleotides, the CDR3 is TGTGCCAGCAGCTTGGGGACAGCACTACGAGGGCAGTACTTC. This codes for CASSLGTALRGQYF.